A single sample is the source of the 21 T cell receptor beta chains below, sequenced in a study of Graves' ophthalmopathy and Graves' hyperthyroidism. Researchers took RNA transcripts and amplified TCR beta CDR3 regions from them. The workflow started with a first-round RT-PCR run with HTBI primers and then moved on to a second-round multiplex PCR. Via MiXCR, TCRdb re-called the multiplex PCR reads, giving one row per CDR3 protein. The table has hundreds of thousands of distinct CDR3 sequences, about an eighth seen once; the top ten hold about a tenth. The specimen was blood. The source is a woman younger than 45 with Graves' ophthalmopathy.

This clonotype was found many times. The genes are TRBV30 and TRBJ1-6; 9 bases agree with TRBD1. Germline CDR1 is GTSNPN and CDR2 is SVGIG (reference sequence). This CDR3 is built from 14 residues. With 0 bases clipped from V and 6 bases from J, the junction kept 0 bases outside the gene matches. CDR3 nucleotide sequence: TGTGCCTGGAGTGTACAGGGGGCTAATTCACCCCTCCACTTT. Amino acid sequence: CAWSVQGANSPLHF. Together with reference TRBV30 and TRBJ1-6, the CDR3 gives the full variable domain: SQTIHQWPATLVQPVGSPLSLECTVEGTSNPNLYWYRQAAGRGLQLLFYSVGIGQISSEVPQNLSASRPQDRQFILSSKKLLLSDSGFYLCAWSVQGANSPLHFGNGTRLTVT.

This clonotype was counted many times. This chain uses TRBV7-2 with TRBJ1-1; D remains ambiguous. This CDR3 has 15 residues. The V end was cut by 1 base, the J end by 0 bases, with 9 bases between. Germline values: CDR1 SGHTA, CDR2 FQGNSA. The CDR3 DNA sequence: TGTGCCAGCAGCTTAGGGACGGGGATGAACACTGAAGCTTTCTTT. It specifies CASSLGTGMNTEAFF. The whole variable domain, remainder taken from reference TRBV7-2 and TRBJ1-1, is GAGVSQSPSNKVTEKGKDVELRCDPISGHTALYWYRQSLGQGLEFLIYFQGNSAPDKSGLPSDRFSAERTGGSVSTLTIQRTQQEDSAVYLCASSLGTGMNTEAFFGQGTRLTVV.

This clonotype was counted between two and nine times. One base away lies a much larger clone, so this may be a sequencing read error. This chain joins TRBV28 and TRBJ1-5; D perhaps matches TRBD1 (5 bases). Looked up from germline, CDR1 is MDHEN and CDR2 is SYDVKM. The CDR3 spans 16 residues. This CDR3 is CASSHKPGGWNQPQRF. The DNA for the CDR3 is TGTGCCAGCAGTCACAAACCCGGGGGGTGGAATCAGCCCCAGCGTTTT.

This clonotype appeared many times. V gene TRBV12-3 or TRBV12-4 combines with J gene TRBJ2-2; perhaps TRBD2 as D (5 bases). Trimming shortened V by 7 bases and J by 5 bases, and 14 bases separated the two germline ends. The CDR3 has 14 residues. Here the CDR3 DNA reads TGTGCCAGCACCCTCAGGACTTTGACCGGGGAGCTGTTTTTT. Amino acids: CASTLRTLTGELFF.

Note on this clonotype: The junction departs from the called germline gene at one end, perhaps through a read error. The chain has TRBV28 and TRBJ2-5; the D gene is possibly TRBD2 (5 bases). Per germline, CDR1 MDHEN and CDR2 SYDVKM. The CDR3 runs to 11 residues. Here the CDR3 DNA reads TGTGCCAGCAGTTATGGGGAGACCAAGTACTTC. This gives the protein CASSYGETKYF.

There are many counts of this clonotype. The chain has TRBV20-1 and TRBJ1-2; no clear D. The CDR3 extends over 10 amino acids. Germline V gene sequence: CDR1 DFQATT, CDR2 SNEGSKA (reference sequence). The germline V and J ends were trimmed by 4 bases and 2 bases, with 2 bases remaining between them. The CDR3 coding sequence is TGCAGTGCTACCAACTATGGCTACACCTTC. It codes for CSATNYGYTF.

This clonotype appeared a few times. The chain combines TRBV20-1 with TRBJ2-5; 9 bases match TRBD2. The CDR3 is 15 amino acids. V shed 0 bases, J shed 4 bases, and the junction held 6 bases outside the gene matches. CDR1 DFQATT and CDR2 SNEGSKA come from the germline V gene (reference sequence). CDR3: CSARDRASGVETQYF. CDR3 sequence (DNA): TGCAGTGCTAGAGATAGGGCTAGCGGGGTAGAGACCCAGTACTTC.

This clonotype has a count of ten or more. The rearrangement joins TRBV12-3 or TRBV12-4 to TRBJ2-7, with D possibly being TRBD2 (5 bases). The CDR3 is made up of 13 amino acids. V gave up 3 bases and J gave up 3 bases, with 9 bases separating them. The CDR3 DNA is TGTGCCAGCAGTTTTATCCGGGGCTACGAGCAGTACTTC. Amino acid sequence: CASSFIRGYEQYF.

This clonotype was recorded at least ten times. This sequence joins TRBV12-3 or TRBV12-4 and TRBJ1-5; no reliable D call. There are 14 residues in the CDR3. The V end lost 2 bases, the J end lost 6 bases, and 11 bases lay between the germline ends. The DNA for the CDR3 is TGTGCCAGCAGTTTAATAGGGAGAACTCAGCCCCAGCATTTT. Its translation: CASSLIGRTQPQHF.

At least ten counts were recorded for this clonotype. The chain couples TRBV27 to TRBJ1-2; D gene unclear. CDR1 and CDR2 (germline): MNHEY, SMNVEV (reference sequence). V gave up 5 bases and J gave up 5 bases, with 12 bases separating them. CDR3 size: 13 residues. The CDR3 protein is CASSPTERYGYTF. The DNA for the CDR3 is TGTGCCAGCAGTCCGACCGAAAGATATGGCTACACCTTC.

The chain joins TRBV6-1 to TRBJ1-1, with unresolved D. Trimming cost V 11 bases and J 0 bases, with 13 bases left between them. This CDR3 is built from 13 residues. Germline V gene sequence: CDR1 MNHNS, CDR2 SASEGT. CDR3 coding DNA: TGTGCCGGAAAATACGCCATGAACACTGAAGCTTTCTTT. It codes for CAGKYAMNTEAFF.

This clonotype has at least ten counts. One junction end disagrees with the germline gene, perhaps due to a read error. This rearrangement joins TRBV12-3 or TRBV12-4 to TRBJ2-2; the match to TRBD1 covers 10 bases. The CDR3 contains 16 residues. The DNA for the CDR3 is TGTGCCAGCAGTTTCGAGGGACAGGGGAACTCCGGGGAGCTGTTTTTT. This translates into CASSFEGQGNSGELFF.

This clonotype was seen ten or more times. The rearrangement joins TRBV12-3 or TRBV12-4 to TRBJ1-5, with 9 bases fitting TRBD1. This CDR3 region has 13 residues. V was pared by 5 bases and J by 7 bases, with 3 bases of the junction left unmatched. In DNA form, the CDR3 reads TGTGCCAGCAGTCACAGGGGGCAACAGCCCCAGCATTTT. Translated: CASSHRGQQPQHF.

In its sample, this clonotype was seen a few times. This rearrangement joins TRBV28 to TRBJ2-4; possible D gene TRBD1, 7 bases. Trimming removed 3 bases at V and 5 bases at J, with 17 bases between. The CDR3 is 16 residues long. The germline V gene has CDR1 MDHEN and CDR2 SYDVKM. CDR3 residues: CASSLWAGGKENIQYF. The CDR3 DNA reads as TGTGCCAGCAGTTTGTGGGCAGGGGGGAAAGAAAACATTCAGTACTTC.

On this clonotype itself: One end of the junction varies from germline; a read error may be responsible. The genes are TRBV3-1 and TRBJ2-7; TRBD2 is a possible D gene (6 bases). The CDR3 consists of 15 residues. Looked up from germline, CDR1 is LGHDT and CDR2 is YNNKEL (reference sequence). The CDR3 DNA follows: TGTGCCAGCAGCCAAATGAAGCGGGTGTCCTACGGGCAGTACTTC. This translates into CASSQMKRVSYGQYF.

In this sample, this clonotype turned up many times. J is TRBJ1-5 and V is TRBV28; 7 bases agree with TRBD1. Trimming at V came to 7 bases and at J to 1 base, leaving 10 bases not matched to a gene. Germline V gene lookup returns CDR1 MDHEN and CDR2 SYDVKM. This CDR3 contains 16 residues. The CDR3 nucleotides read TGTGCCAGCACCCAGACAGGGTTCCGGAGCAATCAGCCCCAGCATTTT. Translation gives CASTQTGFRSNQPQHF.

The V and J genes are TRBV20-1 and TRBJ1-5; D possibly corresponds to TRBD1 (5 bases). There are 15 residues in the CDR3. Trimming took off 5 bases at V and 2 bases at J, with 16 bases between the two ends. Germline V gene data show CDR1 as DFQATT and CDR2 as SNEGSKA (reference sequence). The CDR3 DNA is TGCAGTGCTTTCAACCGGGGCGGGGGCAATCAGCCCCAGCATTTT. Translating gives CSAFNRGGGNQPQHF.

This clonotype was seen only once. The junction and the germline gene differ at one end; a read error may be behind it. The V gene is TRBV5-1, the J gene TRBJ2-5, with 11 positions matching TRBD2. Per germline, CDR1 SGHRS and CDR2 YFSETQ. This CDR3 has 14 residues. The DNA for the CDR3 is TGCGCCAGCAGCTCGGGGACTAGCGGAGAGACCCGGTACTTC. Translated, it gives CASSSGTSGETRYF.

Here the CDR3 reads CASSLRTGLLLLKAQYF. In nucleotides, the CDR3 is TGTGCCAGCAGCCTCCGGACAGGACTTCTTTTGTTAAAGGCCCAGTACTTC. The rearrangement uses TRBV9 and TRBJ2-5; 7 bases fit TRBD1. The V gene's germline CDR1 is SGDLS and CDR2 YYNGEE. Trimming at V came to 4 bases and at J to 9 bases, leaving 21 bases not matched to a gene. The CDR3 is 17 amino acids.

This clonotype was seen ten or more times. The rearrangement joins TRBV20-1 to TRBJ2-5; D is perhaps TRBD2 (7 bases). The germline V gene encodes CDR1 DFQATT and CDR2 SNEGSKA (reference sequence). This CDR3 contains 14 residues. CDR3 in amino acids: CSTIGGQGGETQYF. CDR3 nucleotide sequence: TGCAGCACAATCGGGGGGCAAGGGGGGGAGACCCAGTACTTC.

This clonotype has more than one count but fewer than ten. In DNA, the CDR3 is TGCGCCAGCAGCCCGGGTTGGACAGGGCGAAATTCACCCCTCCACTTT. The encoded protein is CASSPGWTGRNSPLHF. V usage is TRBV5-1 and J usage is TRBJ1-6, with 8 positions matching TRBD1. The CDR3 runs 16 residues. Germline assignment: CDR1 SGHRS and CDR2 YFSETQ. V lost 4 bases and J lost 7; bases outside the gene matches: 10. Using reference TRBV5-1 and TRBJ1-6 for the parts outside the CDR3, the full variable domain is KAGVTQTPRYLIKTRGQQVTLSCSPISGHRSVSWYQQTPGQGLQFLFEYFSETQRNKGNFPGRFSGRQFSNSRSEMNVSTLELGDSALYLCASSPGWTGRNSPLHFGNGTRLTVT.